Listed here are 18 T cell receptor beta chains from one sample, sequenced in a study of blood T cell repertoires in COVID-19. Sequenced by immunoSEQ multiplex PCR; TCRdb stores in-frame clones only, minus some. Here the sample spans fewer than 40,000 clones, more than 65% being singletons. The sequencing sample was made of peripheral blood. The source is a man aged 70 or older with acute or convalescent COVID-19.

This chain joins TRBV19 and TRBJ1-2; the D is unclear. CDR1 LNHDA and CDR2 SQIVND come from the germline V gene (reference sequence). The V gene lost 3 bases and the J gene lost 3 bases, with 8 bases spanning the gap. CDR3 size: 13 residues. CDR3: CASSISGDYGYTF. The CDR3 DNA sequence: TGTGCCAGTAGTATTAGCGGGGACTATGGCTACACCTTC.

This chain uses TRBV28 with TRBJ2-2; 7 bases match TRBD1. J gave up 6 bases and V 6 bases, and 13 bases lay outside the gene matches. Germline V gene sequence: CDR1 MDHEN, CDR2 SYDVKM. The CDR3 sequence is 16 residues long. CDR3 in amino acids: CASRSQGTHGPGELFF. In nucleotides, the CDR3 is TGTGCCAGCAGATCACAGGGGACCCACGGACCCGGGGAGCTGTTTTTT.

This chain links TRBV29-1 with TRBJ2-1, with 8 bases fitting TRBD2. With 4 bases clipped from V and 4 bases from J, the junction kept 6 bases outside the gene matches. CDR3 size: 14 residues. Germline V gene data show CDR1 as SQVTM and CDR2 as ANQGSEA. The CDR3 protein is CSVVRRGDYNEQFF. The CDR3 DNA reads TGCAGCGTTGTTCGGCGGGGGGATTACAATGAGCAGTTCTTC.

The gene calls are TRBV25-1 and TRBJ2-3; 11 positions match TRBD2. Germline loops: CDR1 MGHDK, CDR2 SYGVNS. V shed 1 base and J 6 bases; nucleotides not matched to a gene: 6. This CDR3 contains 16 residues. CDR3: CASSEFGLAGGDTQYF. DNA for the CDR3: TGTGCCAGCAGTGAATTCGGGCTAGCGGGAGGTGATACGCAGTATTTT.

This chain joins TRBV19 and TRBJ2-4, with D unclear. The CDR3 is 12 amino acids. The V gene lost 7 bases and the J gene lost 7 bases, with 11 bases spanning the gap. The germline V gene has CDR1 LNHDA and CDR2 SQIVND (reference sequence). CDR3 DNA sequence: TGTGCCAGTACGGCAGGAATGAACATTCAGTACTTC. Protein product: CASTAGMNIQYF.

J is TRBJ1-1 and V is TRBV28; D gene uncertain. V lost 6 bases, J lost 4 bases, and 9 bases lay in between. Germline V CDR1 and CDR2: MDHEN, SYDVKM. The CDR3 totals 12 residues. CDR3 region: CASRPRVTEAFF. For the CDR3, the DNA is TGTGCCAGCAGGCCACGGGTCACTGAAGCTTTCTTT.

The chain employs TRBV23-1 and TRBJ1-2; D is unclear. TRBV23-1 is reported as an ORF; its role is uncertain. Trimming cost V 0 bases and J 4 bases, with 12 bases left between them. The CDR3 totals 15 residues. The CDR3 region has the DNA TGCGCCAGCAGTCAATCGACGGGGATCTCCTATGGCTACACCTTC. Translating gives CASSQSTGISYGYTF.

The rearrangement links TRBV28 to TRBJ2-5; D ambiguous. The V and J ends lost 2 bases and 3 bases respectively, with 4 bases between them. The CDR3 is 12 amino acids. CDR1 is MDHEN, CDR2 SYDVKM, per germline. The DNA of the CDR3 is TGTGCCAGCAGTTTACGCGAAGAGACCCAGTACTTC. Protein sequence: CASSLREETQYF.

Notes on this clone: Other DNA sequences of this sample code for an identical CDR3. The CDR3 here is CASSLGTGDGYTF. CDR3 DNA: TGTGCCAGCAGCTTGGGGACAGGGGACGGCTACACCTTC. The rearrangement uses TRBV11-2 and TRBJ1-2; 10 nucleotides line up with TRBD1. Germline CDR1 SGHAT, CDR2 FQNNGV. The CDR3 length is 13 residues. The V and J ends lost 3 bases and 8 bases, in that order; junction bases with no gene match: 3.

The V gene is TRBV28, the J gene TRBJ1-5; a weak D match, TRBD1 (5 bases). CDR1 and CDR2 from the germline V gene are MDHEN and SYDVKM. This CDR3 has 15 residues. V was cut by 3 bases and J by 2 bases, with 11 bases left in between. The CDR3 region is CASSLGGSGNQPQHF. As DNA, the CDR3 is TGTGCCAGCAGTTTGGGGGGATCGGGCAATCAGCCCCAGCATTTT.

In this sample, this clone turned up a few times. The chain recombines TRBV28 with TRBJ2-7, with D perhaps TRBD1 (6 bases). The CDR3 runs 21 residues. The V gene lost 4 bases and the J gene lost 2 bases, with 33 bases spanning the gap. Germline V gene sequence: CDR1 MDHEN, CDR2 SYDVKM. The CDR3 reads CASSSSPQVDSSTPNPYEQYF. The CDR3 region has the DNA TGTGCCAGCAGTTCCTCCCCCCAGGTGGACAGCTCCACGCCTAATCCCTACGAGCAGTACTTC.

This chain uses TRBV4-3 with TRBJ1-2; D not resolved. Trimming shortened V by 1 base and J by 5 bases, and 11 bases separated the two germline ends. The CDR3 extends over 14 amino acids. The V gene's germline CDR1 is LGHNA and CDR2 YSLEER. CDR3 amino acids: CASSQVGSVYGYTF. CDR3 nucleotide sequence: TGCGCCAGCAGCCAAGTTGGCTCAGTGTATGGCTACACCTTC.

V is TRBV2 and J is TRBJ1-3; D may be TRBD1 (6 bases). CDR1 is SNHLY, CDR2 FYNNEI, per germline. This CDR3 spans 16 amino acids. Trimming removed 8 bases from V and 0 bases from J, with 17 bases in between. The CDR3 sequence: CASGPGHPSSGNTIYF. CDR3 sequence (DNA): TGTGCCAGCGGACCGGGACACCCGAGCTCTGGAAACACCATATATTTT.

V gene TRBV7-8 combines with J gene TRBJ2-2; D may be TRBD1 (5 bases). CDR1 and CDR2 from the germline V gene are SGHVS and FQNEAQ. V gave up 1 base and J gave up 5 bases, with 14 bases separating them. The CDR3 runs to 16 residues. The CDR3 loop reads CASSLGVARVTGELFF. CDR3 bases: TGTGCCAGCAGCTTAGGGGTCGCCAGGGTAACCGGGGAGCTGTTTTTT.

This chain uses TRBV6-2 or TRBV6-3 with TRBJ2-1; 7 nucleotides agree with TRBD2. Germline V gives CDR1 MNHEY, CDR2 SVGEGT. V was clipped by 6 bases and J by 8 bases; unmatched bases: 4. CDR3 length: 12 amino acids. In DNA form, the CDR3 reads TGTGCCAGCAGCCAGACTAGCCATGAGCAGTTCTTC. Protein product: CASSQTSHEQFF.

This clone was counted a few times. The V call is TRBV5-4, the J call TRBJ2-3; no firm D call. Per germline, CDR1 SGHNT and CDR2 YYREEE (reference sequence). This CDR3 is 15 amino acids long. Trimming shortened V by 1 base and J by 1 base, and 10 bases separated the two germline ends. The DNA of the CDR3 is TGTGCCAGCAGCTTGACATGGGCCCGCACAGATACGCAGTATTTT. It is translated as CASSLTWARTDTQYF.

The chain recombines TRBV19 with TRBJ1-5; the D gene is possibly TRBD1 (6 bases). V was pared by 4 bases and J by 0 bases, with 13 bases between. Per the germline V gene, CDR1 is LNHDA and CDR2 is SQIVND (reference sequence). The CDR3 loop spans 16 amino acids. The CDR3 protein is CASSTTGAYSNQPQHF. The DNA for the CDR3 is TGTGCCAGTAGTACGACAGGCGCGTATAGCAATCAGCCCCAGCATTTT.

V gene TRBV7-9 combines with J gene TRBJ2-3; 7 bases are shared with TRBD2. Trimming took 6 bases from V and 0 from J; bases not matched to a gene: 9. Looked up from germline, CDR1 is SEHNR and CDR2 is FQNEAQ (reference sequence). The CDR3 loop spans 16 amino acids. The CDR3 is CASSPGAGLSTDTQYF. CDR3 in DNA: TGTGCCAGCAGTCCAGGAGCGGGATTGAGCACAGATACGCAGTATTTT. Drawing the rest from reference TRBV7-9 and TRBJ2-3, the complete variable domain is DTGVSQNPRHKITKRGQNVTFRCDPISEHNRLYWYRQTLGQGPEFLTYFQNEAQLEKSRLLSDRFSAERPKGSFSTLEIQRTEQGDSAMYLCASSPGAGLSTDTQYFGPGTRLTVL.